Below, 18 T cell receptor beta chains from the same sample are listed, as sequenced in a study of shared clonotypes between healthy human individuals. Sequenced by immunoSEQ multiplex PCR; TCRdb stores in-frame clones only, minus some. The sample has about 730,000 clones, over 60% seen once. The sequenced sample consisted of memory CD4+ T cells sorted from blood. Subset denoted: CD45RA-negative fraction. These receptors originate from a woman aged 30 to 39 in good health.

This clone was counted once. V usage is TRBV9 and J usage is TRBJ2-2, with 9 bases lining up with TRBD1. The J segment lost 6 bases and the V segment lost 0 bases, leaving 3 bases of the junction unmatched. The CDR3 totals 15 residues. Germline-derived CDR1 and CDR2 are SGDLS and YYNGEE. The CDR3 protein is CASSVGDRDSGELFF. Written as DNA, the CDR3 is TGTGCCAGCAGCGTAGGGGACAGGGACTCCGGGGAGCTGTTTTTT.

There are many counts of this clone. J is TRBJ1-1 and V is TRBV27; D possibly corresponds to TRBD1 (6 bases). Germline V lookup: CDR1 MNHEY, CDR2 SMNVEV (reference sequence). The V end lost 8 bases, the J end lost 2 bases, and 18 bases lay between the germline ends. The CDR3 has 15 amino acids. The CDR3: CASGKKLQGNTEAFF. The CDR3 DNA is TGTGCCAGCGGTAAAAAATTACAGGGAAACACTGAAGCTTTCTTT.

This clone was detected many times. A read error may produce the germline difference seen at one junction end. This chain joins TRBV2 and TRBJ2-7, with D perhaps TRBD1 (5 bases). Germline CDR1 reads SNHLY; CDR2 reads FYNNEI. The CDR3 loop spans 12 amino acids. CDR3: CASGNRQTFSHF. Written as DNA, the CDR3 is TGTGCCAGCGGAAACAGGCAAACTTTTAGCCACTTC.

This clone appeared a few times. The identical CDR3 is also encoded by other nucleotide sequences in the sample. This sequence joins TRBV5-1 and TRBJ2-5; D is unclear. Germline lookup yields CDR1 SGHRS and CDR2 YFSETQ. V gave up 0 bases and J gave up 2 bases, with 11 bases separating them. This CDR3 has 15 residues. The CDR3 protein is CASSLDPGYQETQYF. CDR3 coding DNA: TGCGCCAGCAGCTTGGACCCGGGCTATCAAGAGACCCAGTACTTC.

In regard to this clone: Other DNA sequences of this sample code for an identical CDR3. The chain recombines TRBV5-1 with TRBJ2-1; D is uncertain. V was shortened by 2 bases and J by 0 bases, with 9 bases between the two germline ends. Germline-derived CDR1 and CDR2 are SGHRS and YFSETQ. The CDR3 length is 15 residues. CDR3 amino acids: CASSFSTSSYNEQFF. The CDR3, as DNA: TGCGCCAGCAGCTTTAGCACAAGCTCCTACAATGAGCAGTTCTTC.

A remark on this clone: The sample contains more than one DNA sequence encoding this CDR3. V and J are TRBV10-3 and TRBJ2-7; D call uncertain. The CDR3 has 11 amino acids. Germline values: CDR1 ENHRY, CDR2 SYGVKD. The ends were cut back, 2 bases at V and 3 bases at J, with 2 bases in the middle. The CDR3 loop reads CAISEGYEQYF. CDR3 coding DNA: TGTGCCATCAGTGAGGGCTACGAGCAGTACTTC.

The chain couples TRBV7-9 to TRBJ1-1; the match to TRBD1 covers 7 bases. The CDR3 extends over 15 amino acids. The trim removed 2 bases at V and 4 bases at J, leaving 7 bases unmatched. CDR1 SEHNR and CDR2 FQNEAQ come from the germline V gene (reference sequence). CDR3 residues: CASSLNQGGATEAFF. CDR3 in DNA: TGTGCCAGCAGCTTAAATCAGGGGGGAGCCACTGAAGCTTTCTTT.

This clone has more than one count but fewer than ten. The DNA for the CDR3 is TGTGCCAGCAGTGGTAGGTACCCCCTTAGGAATGAGCAGTTCTTC. Protein: CASSGRYPLRNEQFF. The V gene is TRBV2, the J gene TRBJ2-1; unclear D gene. With 4 bases removed from V and 7 bases from J, the gap between germline ends came to 17 bases. The germline V gene has CDR1 SNHLY and CDR2 FYNNEI. The CDR3 has 15 amino acids.

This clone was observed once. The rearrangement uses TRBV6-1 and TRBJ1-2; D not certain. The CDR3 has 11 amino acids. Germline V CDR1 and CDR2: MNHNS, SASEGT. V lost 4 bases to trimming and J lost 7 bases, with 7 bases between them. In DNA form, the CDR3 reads TGTGCCAGCAGTGGGAAGATTGGCTACACCTTC. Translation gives CASSGKIGYTF.

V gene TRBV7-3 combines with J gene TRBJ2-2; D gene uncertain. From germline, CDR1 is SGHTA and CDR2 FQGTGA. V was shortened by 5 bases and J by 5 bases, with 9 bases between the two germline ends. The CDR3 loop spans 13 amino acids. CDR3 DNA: TGTGCCAGCAGCCACGGGTCGACCGGGGAGCTGTTTTTT. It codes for CASSHGSTGELFF.

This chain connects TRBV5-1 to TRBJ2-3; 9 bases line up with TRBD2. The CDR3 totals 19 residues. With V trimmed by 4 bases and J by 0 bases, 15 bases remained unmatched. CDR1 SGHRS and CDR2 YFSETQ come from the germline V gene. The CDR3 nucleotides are TGCGCCAGCAGCGTGAGTCCCCGGGCTAGCGGGGATAGCACAGATACGCAGTATTTT. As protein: CASSVSPRASGDSTDTQYF.

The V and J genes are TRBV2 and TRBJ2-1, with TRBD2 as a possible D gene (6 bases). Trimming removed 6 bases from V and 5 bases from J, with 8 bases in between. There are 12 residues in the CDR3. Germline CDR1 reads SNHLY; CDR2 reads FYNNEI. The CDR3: CASSRLDNEQFF. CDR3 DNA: TGTGCCAGCAGCAGACTAGACAATGAGCAGTTCTTC.

CDR3: CASSSTPQEGEKLFF. As DNA, the CDR3 is TGTGCCAGCTCATCCACACCACAGGAGGGGGAAAAACTGTTTTTT. V usage is TRBV18 and J usage is TRBJ1-4; a possible D gene is TRBD1 (5 bases). The ends were cut back, 5 bases at V and 8 bases at J, with 18 bases in the middle. The CDR3 spans 15 residues. Germline CDR1 KGHSH, CDR2 LQKENI.

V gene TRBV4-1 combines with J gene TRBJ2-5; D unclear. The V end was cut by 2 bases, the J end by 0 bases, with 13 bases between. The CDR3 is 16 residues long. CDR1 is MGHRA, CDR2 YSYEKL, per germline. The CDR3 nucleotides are TGCGCCAGCAGCCAACCCGGGCGACGGTACCAAGAGACCCAGTACTTC. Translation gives CASSQPGRRYQETQYF.

The CDR3 loop reads CASSPGQGTYEQYF. The CDR3 region has the DNA TGTGCCAGCAGCCCGGGACAGGGGACCTACGAGCAGTACTTC. V and J are TRBV6-6 and TRBJ2-7; TRBD1 agrees at 10 bases. This CDR3 comprises 14 residues. J gave up 2 bases and V 6 bases, and 4 bases lay outside the gene matches. Germline V CDR1 and CDR2: MNHNY, SVGAGI (reference sequence).

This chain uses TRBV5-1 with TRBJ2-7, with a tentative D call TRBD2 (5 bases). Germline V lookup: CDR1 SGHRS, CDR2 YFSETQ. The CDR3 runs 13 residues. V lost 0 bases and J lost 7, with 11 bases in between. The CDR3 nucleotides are TGCGCCAGCAGCTTGGATCTAGCCGGTGAGCAGTACTTC. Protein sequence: CASSLDLAGEQYF.

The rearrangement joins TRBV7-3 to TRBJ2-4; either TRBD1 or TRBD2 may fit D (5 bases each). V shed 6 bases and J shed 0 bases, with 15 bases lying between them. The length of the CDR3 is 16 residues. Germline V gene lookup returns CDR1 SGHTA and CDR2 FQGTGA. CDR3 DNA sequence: TGTGCCAGCAGTCGCCGGGACCGCCGAGCCAAAAACATTCAGTACTTC. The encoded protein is CASSRRDRRAKNIQYF.

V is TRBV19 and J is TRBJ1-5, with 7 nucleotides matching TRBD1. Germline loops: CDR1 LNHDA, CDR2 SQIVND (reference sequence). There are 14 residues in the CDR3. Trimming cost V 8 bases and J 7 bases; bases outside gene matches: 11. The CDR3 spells CASAIRGPKQPQHF. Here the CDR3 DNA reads TGTGCCAGTGCAATAAGGGGGCCCAAACAGCCCCAGCATTTT.